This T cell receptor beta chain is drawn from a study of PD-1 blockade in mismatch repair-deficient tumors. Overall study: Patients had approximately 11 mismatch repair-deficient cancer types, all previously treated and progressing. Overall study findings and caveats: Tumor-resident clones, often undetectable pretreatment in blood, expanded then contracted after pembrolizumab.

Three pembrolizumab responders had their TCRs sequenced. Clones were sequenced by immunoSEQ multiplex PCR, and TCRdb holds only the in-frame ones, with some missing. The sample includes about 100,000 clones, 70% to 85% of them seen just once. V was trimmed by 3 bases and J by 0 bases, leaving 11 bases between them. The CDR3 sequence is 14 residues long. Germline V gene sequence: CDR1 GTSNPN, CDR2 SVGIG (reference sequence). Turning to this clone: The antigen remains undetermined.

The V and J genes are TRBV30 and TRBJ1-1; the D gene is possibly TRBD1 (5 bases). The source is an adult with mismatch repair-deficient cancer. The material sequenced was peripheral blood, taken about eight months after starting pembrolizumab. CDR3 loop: CAWRRGRVNTEAFF. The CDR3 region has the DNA TGTGCCTGGAGGAGGGGACGTGTGAACACTGAAGCTTTCTTT.